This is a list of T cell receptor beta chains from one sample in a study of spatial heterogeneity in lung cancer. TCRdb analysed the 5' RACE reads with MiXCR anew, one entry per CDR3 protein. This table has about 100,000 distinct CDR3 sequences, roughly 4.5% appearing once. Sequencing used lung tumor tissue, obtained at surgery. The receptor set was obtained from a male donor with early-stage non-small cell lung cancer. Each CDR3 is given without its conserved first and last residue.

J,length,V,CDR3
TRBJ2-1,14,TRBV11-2,ASRAPGREVNFRQF
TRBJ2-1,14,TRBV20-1,SARDRTSGYFNEQF
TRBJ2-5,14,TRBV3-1,ASSQMRTSASETQY
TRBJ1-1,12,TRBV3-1,ASSQVQLNTEAF
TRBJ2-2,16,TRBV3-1,ASSPNLSGNLDTGELF
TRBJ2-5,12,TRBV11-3,ASSLGGVQETQY
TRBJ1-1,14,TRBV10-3,AISESGGTGDTEAF
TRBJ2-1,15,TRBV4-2,ASSQGTSGSSYNEQF
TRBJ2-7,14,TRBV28,ASSLGVSESSYEQY
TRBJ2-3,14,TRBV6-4,ASSVEAGEGTDTQY
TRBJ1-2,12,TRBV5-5,ASSPAGSGYGYT
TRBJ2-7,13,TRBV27,ASSLSTGGIYEQY
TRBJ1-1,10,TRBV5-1,ASSLGAAEAF
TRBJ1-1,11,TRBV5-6,ASSFSMNTEAF
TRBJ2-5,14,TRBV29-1,SVTVGKGWAQETQY
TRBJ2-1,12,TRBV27,ASSFSSSYNEQF
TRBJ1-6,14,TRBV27,ASSLSARGRNSPLH
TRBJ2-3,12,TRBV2,ASTSTWGADTQY
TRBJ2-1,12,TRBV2,ASRGAGSYNEQF
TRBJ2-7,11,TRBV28,ASSSRDSYEQY
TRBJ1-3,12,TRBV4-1,ASSPVFSGNTIY
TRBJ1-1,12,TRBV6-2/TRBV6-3,ASSLQGWGTEAF
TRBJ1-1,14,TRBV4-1,ASSQGVGTGYTEAF
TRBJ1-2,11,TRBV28,ASSFRSEEDYT
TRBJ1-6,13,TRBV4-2,ASSHLDLADSPLH
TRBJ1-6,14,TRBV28,ASSPTGNLYNSPLH
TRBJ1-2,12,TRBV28,ASSLAGGPYGYT
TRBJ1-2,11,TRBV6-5,ASSYWGNYGYT
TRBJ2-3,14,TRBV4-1,ASRRVGGGVLGTQY
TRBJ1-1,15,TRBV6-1,ASSEVGGRGPNTEAF
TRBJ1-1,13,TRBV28,ASSPSPAARFEAF
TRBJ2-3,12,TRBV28,ASTLLSSTDTQY
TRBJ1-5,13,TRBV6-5,ASSPDRGQDQPQH
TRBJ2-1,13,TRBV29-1,SVEFLAGGGNEQF
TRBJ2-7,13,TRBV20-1,SARKPGTGRSEQY
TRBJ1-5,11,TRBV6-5,ASSQRVNQPQH
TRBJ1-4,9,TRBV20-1,SAEDREKLF
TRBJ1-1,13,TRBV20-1,SARATGQLNTEAF
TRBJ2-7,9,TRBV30,AWSVQHEQY
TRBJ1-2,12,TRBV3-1,ASSPWDSGDGYT
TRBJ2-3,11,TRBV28,ASRSGYTDTQY
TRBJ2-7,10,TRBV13,ASSLLGREQY
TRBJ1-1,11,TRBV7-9,ASSPGQGESAF
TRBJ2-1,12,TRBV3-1,ASSQFNSGNEQF
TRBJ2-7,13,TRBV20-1,SASISGRNSYEQY
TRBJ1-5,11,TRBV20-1,SASRGGHQPQH
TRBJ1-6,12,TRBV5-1,ASSLSGGNSPLH
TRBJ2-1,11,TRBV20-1,GGLAGMGNEQF
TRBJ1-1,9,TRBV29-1,SGREDTEAF